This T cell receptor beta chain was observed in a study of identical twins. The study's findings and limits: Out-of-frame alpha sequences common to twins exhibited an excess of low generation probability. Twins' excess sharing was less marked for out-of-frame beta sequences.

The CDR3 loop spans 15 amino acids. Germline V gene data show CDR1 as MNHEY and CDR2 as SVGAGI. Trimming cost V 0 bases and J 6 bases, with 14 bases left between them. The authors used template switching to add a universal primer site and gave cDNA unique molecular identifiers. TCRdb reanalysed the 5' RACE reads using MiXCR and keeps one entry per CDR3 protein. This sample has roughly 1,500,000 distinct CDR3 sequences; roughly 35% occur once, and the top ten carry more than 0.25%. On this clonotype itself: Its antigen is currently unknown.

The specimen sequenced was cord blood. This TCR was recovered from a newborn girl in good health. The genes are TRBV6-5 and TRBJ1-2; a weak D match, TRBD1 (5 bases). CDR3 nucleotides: TGTGCCAGCAGTTACTCAAAACAGGCTAGGGATGGCTACACCTTC. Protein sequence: CASSYSKQARDGYTF.